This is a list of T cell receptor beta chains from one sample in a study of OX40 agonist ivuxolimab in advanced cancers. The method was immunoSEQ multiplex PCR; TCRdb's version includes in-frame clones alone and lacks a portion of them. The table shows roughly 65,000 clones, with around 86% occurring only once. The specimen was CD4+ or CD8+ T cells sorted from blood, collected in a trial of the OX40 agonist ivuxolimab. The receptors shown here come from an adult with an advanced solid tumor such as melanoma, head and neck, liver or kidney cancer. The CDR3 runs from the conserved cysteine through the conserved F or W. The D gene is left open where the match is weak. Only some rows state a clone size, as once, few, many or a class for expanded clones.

cdr3_aa: CASSSQVKAGSGANVLTF
cdr3_nt: TGTGCCAGCAGCTCACAGGTCAAGGCTGGTTCCGGGGCCAACGTCCTGACTTTC
v_call: TRBV7-2
d_call: NA
clone_size: NA
j_call: TRBJ2-6

cdr3_aa: CASSQDRTSYNEQFF
cdr3_nt: TGTGCCAGCAGCCAGGACCGAACAAGTTACAATGAGCAGTTCTTC
v_call: TRBV4-2
d_call: NA
clone_size: once
j_call: TRBJ2-1

cdr3_aa: CSVEQLAGGRETQYF
cdr3_nt: TGCAGCGTTGAGCAACTAGCGGGGGGTAGGGAGACCCAGTACTTC
v_call: TRBV29-1
d_call: TRBD2
clone_size: NA
j_call: TRBJ2-5

cdr3_aa: CASSSRAQGIYGYTF
cdr3_nt: TGTGCCAGCAGTTCCAGAGCACAGGGGATCTATGGCTACACCTTC
v_call: TRBV27
d_call: TRBD1
clone_size: NA
j_call: TRBJ1-2

cdr3_aa: CASTREGAGSGANVLTF
cdr3_nt: TGTGCCAGCACCCGGGAGGGGGCCGGCTCTGGGGCCAACGTCCTGACTTTC
v_call: TRBV18
d_call: NA
clone_size: NA
j_call: TRBJ2-6

cdr3_aa: CASSPGTGEGGELFF
cdr3_nt: TGCGCCAGCAGCCCCGGGACAGGGGAGGGCGGGGAGCTGTTTTTT
v_call: TRBV5-1
d_call: TRBD1
clone_size: NA
j_call: TRBJ2-2

cdr3_aa: CATGAGGGQPQHF
cdr3_nt: TGTGCCACCGGGGCAGGCGGAGGTCAGCCCCAGCATTTT
v_call: TRBV7-9
d_call: NA
clone_size: NA
j_call: TRBJ1-5

cdr3_aa: CASSPLLPGDTQYF
cdr3_nt: TGTGCCAGCAGCCCACTACTCCCGGGAGATACGCAGTATTTT
v_call: TRBV14
d_call: NA
clone_size: NA
j_call: TRBJ2-3

cdr3_aa: CASRLGDRTNEKLFF
cdr3_nt: TGTGCCAGCAGGCTTGGGGACAGGACTAATGAAAAACTGTTTTTT
v_call: TRBV25-1
d_call: TRBD1
clone_size: once
j_call: TRBJ1-4

cdr3_aa: CASSNDRGYYGYTF
cdr3_nt: TGTGCTAGCAGCAACGACAGGGGGTACTATGGCTACACCTTC
v_call: TRBV7-7
d_call: TRBD1
clone_size: few
j_call: TRBJ1-2

cdr3_aa: CASKRQEGDTQYF
cdr3_nt: TGTGCCAGCAAGCGACAGGAGGGAGATACGCAGTATTTT
v_call: TRBV2
d_call: NA
clone_size: NA
j_call: TRBJ2-3

cdr3_aa: CASSTSPGQGYSPLHF
cdr3_nt: TGTGCCAGCAGCACCTCCCCCGGACAGGGGTATTCACCCCTCCACTTT
v_call: TRBV21-1
d_call: NA
clone_size: NA
j_call: TRBJ1-6

cdr3_aa: CASSPRRSVRGITNEKLFF
cdr3_nt: TGTGCCAGCAGCCCCAGACGGTCGGTTAGGGGCATAACTAATGAAAAACTGTTTTTT
v_call: TRBV21-1
d_call: NA
clone_size: NA
j_call: TRBJ1-4

cdr3_aa: CASSLGPSDKETQYF
cdr3_nt: TGTGCCAGCAGCTTGGGCCCGTCGGATAAGGAGACCCAGTACTTC
v_call: TRBV5-5
d_call: NA
clone_size: NA
j_call: TRBJ2-5

cdr3_aa: CASSGALSSGTQYF
cdr3_nt: TGTGCCAGCAGCGGAGCCCTGTCGTCAGGGACCCAGTACTTC
v_call: TRBV9
d_call: NA
clone_size: NA
j_call: TRBJ2-5

cdr3_aa: CASSPPGERGYGYTF
cdr3_nt: TGTGCCAGCTCACCACCGGGGGAGCGTGGCTATGGCTACACCTTC
v_call: TRBV18
d_call: NA
clone_size: NA
j_call: TRBJ1-2

cdr3_aa: CASSEPGQGNYGYTF
cdr3_nt: TGTGCCAGCAGTGAACCGGGACAGGGGAACTATGGCTACACCTTC
v_call: TRBV25-1
d_call: TRBD1
clone_size: NA
j_call: TRBJ1-2

cdr3_aa: CASSLGVRGAGPQNEQFF
cdr3_nt: TGTGCCAGCAGCTTAGGGGTCAGGGGAGCGGGGCCCCAAAATGAGCAGTTCTTC
v_call: TRBV7-6
d_call: NA
clone_size: NA
j_call: TRBJ2-1

cdr3_aa: CASSPNRPGNEQFF
cdr3_nt: TGCGCCAGCAGCCCGAACCGCCCAGGGAATGAGCAGTTCTTC
v_call: TRBV4-3
d_call: NA
clone_size: NA
j_call: TRBJ2-1

cdr3_aa: CASSLRLGADEQYF
cdr3_nt: TGTGCCAGTAGTCTTCGACTAGGAGCCGACGAGCAGTACTTC
v_call: TRBV19
d_call: NA
clone_size: NA
j_call: TRBJ2-7

cdr3_aa: CATSRGGSSGNTIYF
cdr3_nt: TGTGCCACCAGCAGAGGTGGCAGCTCTGGAAACACCATATATTTT
v_call: TRBV15
d_call: NA
clone_size: NA
j_call: TRBJ1-3

cdr3_aa: CASPPVAGQGERDSGNTIYF
cdr3_nt: TGTGCCAGCCCACCCGTAGCGGGACAGGGGGAAAGGGACTCTGGAAACACCATATATTTT
v_call: TRBV18
d_call: TRBD1
clone_size: NA
j_call: TRBJ1-3

cdr3_aa: CASSNGSGFNQPQHF
cdr3_nt: TGTGCCAGCAGCAATGGTTCTGGCTTTAATCAGCCCCAGCATTTT
v_call: TRBV21-1
d_call: NA
clone_size: NA
j_call: TRBJ1-5

cdr3_aa: CASSIRVEGNQPQHF
cdr3_nt: TGTGCCAGTAGTATAAGAGTCGAGGGGAATCAGCCCCAGCATTTT
v_call: TRBV19
d_call: NA
clone_size: NA
j_call: TRBJ1-5

cdr3_aa: CASSPKSTGQGAQGYTF
cdr3_nt: TGTGCCAGCTCACCAAAGTCTACGGGACAGGGGGCCCAAGGCTACACCTTC
v_call: TRBV18
d_call: TRBD1
clone_size: NA
j_call: TRBJ1-2

cdr3_aa: CASSSGTVSGELFF
cdr3_nt: TGCGCCAGCAGTTCCGGGACTGTCTCCGGGGAGCTGTTTTTT
v_call: TRBV10-1
d_call: NA
clone_size: NA
j_call: TRBJ2-2

cdr3_aa: CATSRGQGVTDTQYF
cdr3_nt: TGTGCCACCAGCAGAGGACAGGGAGTGACAGATACGCAGTATTTT
v_call: TRBV15
d_call: TRBD1
clone_size: once
j_call: TRBJ2-3

cdr3_aa: CASSRGAGETQYF
cdr3_nt: TGTGCCAGCTCCCGGGGCGCGGGAGAGACCCAGTACTTC
v_call: TRBV18
d_call: NA
clone_size: NA
j_call: TRBJ2-5

cdr3_aa: CASSSGLGGYNNEQFF
cdr3_nt: TGTGCCAGCAGTTCAGGGCTCGGCGGATACAACAATGAGCAGTTCTTC
v_call: TRBV6-6
d_call: NA
clone_size: NA
j_call: TRBJ2-1

cdr3_aa: CASSFIISPLHF
cdr3_nt: TGTGCCAGCAGCTTCATCATTTCACCCCTCCACTTT
v_call: TRBV7-2
d_call: NA
clone_size: NA
j_call: TRBJ1-6

cdr3_aa: CASSPGGFGEKLFF
cdr3_nt: TGTGCCAGCAGCCCAGGGGGATTCGGTGAAAAACTGTTTTTT
v_call: TRBV7-9
d_call: TRBD1
clone_size: once
j_call: TRBJ1-4

cdr3_aa: CASRSDSSGNTIYF
cdr3_nt: TGTGCCAGCAGATCGGACAGCTCTGGAAACACCATATATTTT
v_call: TRBV7-2
d_call: NA
clone_size: NA
j_call: TRBJ1-3

cdr3_aa: CAWLGRQAYNEQFF
cdr3_nt: TGTGCCTGGCTTGGTCGACAGGCCTACAATGAGCAGTTCTTC
v_call: TRBV30
d_call: NA
clone_size: NA
j_call: TRBJ2-1

cdr3_aa: CAISEGYEQYF
cdr3_nt: TGTGCCATCAGTGAGGGCTACGAGCAGTACTTC
v_call: TRBV10-3
d_call: NA
clone_size: NA
j_call: TRBJ2-7

cdr3_aa: CASSLDSEGRDTEAFF
cdr3_nt: TGTGCCAGCAGCTTAGATTCGGAAGGGCGGGACACTGAAGCTTTCTTT
v_call: TRBV11-3
d_call: NA
clone_size: NA
j_call: TRBJ1-1

cdr3_aa: CASSLPGANEQYF
cdr3_nt: TGTGCCAGCAGCTTACCAGGGGCAAACGAGCAGTACTTC
v_call: TRBV7-9
d_call: NA
clone_size: NA
j_call: TRBJ2-7

cdr3_aa: CASSPAGGNNEQFF
cdr3_nt: TGTGCCAGCTCACCGGCAGGGGGGAACAATGAGCAGTTCTTC
v_call: TRBV18
d_call: NA
clone_size: NA
j_call: TRBJ2-1

cdr3_aa: CASTRGLTQETQYF
cdr3_nt: TGTGCCAGCACCCGGGGCTTAACCCAAGAGACCCAGTACTTC
v_call: TRBV2
d_call: NA
clone_size: NA
j_call: TRBJ2-5

cdr3_aa: CASSLFGRGTGELFF
cdr3_nt: TGTGCCAGCAGCTTATTTGGGCGAGGTACCGGGGAGCTGTTTTTT
v_call: TRBV7-6
d_call: NA
clone_size: NA
j_call: TRBJ2-2

cdr3_aa: CASSPRTGQNTEAFF
cdr3_nt: TGTGCCAGCTCACCTAGGACAGGACAGAACACTGAAGCTTTCTTT
v_call: TRBV18
d_call: TRBD1
clone_size: NA
j_call: TRBJ1-1

cdr3_aa: CASSLTGYGSPLHF
cdr3_nt: TGCGCCAGCAGCTTAACAGGGTACGGGTCACCCCTCCACTTT
v_call: TRBV5-1
d_call: NA
clone_size: NA
j_call: TRBJ1-6

cdr3_aa: CASSPAGGLYNEQFF
cdr3_nt: TGTGCCAGTAGCCCAGCGGGGGGACTTTACAATGAGCAGTTCTTC
v_call: TRBV19
d_call: TRBD2
clone_size: NA
j_call: TRBJ2-1

cdr3_aa: CASSWDRENTIYF
cdr3_nt: TGTGCCAGCAGCTGGGACAGAGAAAACACCATATATTTT
v_call: TRBV7-9
d_call: TRBD1
clone_size: NA
j_call: TRBJ1-3

cdr3_aa: CSVDTANYGYTF
cdr3_nt: TGCAGCGTTGATACAGCAAACTATGGCTACACCTTC
v_call: TRBV29-1
d_call: NA
clone_size: NA
j_call: TRBJ1-2

cdr3_aa: CASQGNYGYTF
cdr3_nt: TGTGCCAGCCAGGGCAACTATGGCTACACCTTC
v_call: TRBV6-5
d_call: NA
clone_size: few
j_call: TRBJ1-2

cdr3_aa: CSVDISGANVLTF
cdr3_nt: TGCAGCGTTGACATCTCTGGGGCCAACGTCCTGACTTTC
v_call: TRBV29-1
d_call: NA
clone_size: NA
j_call: TRBJ2-6

cdr3_aa: CATQEPSRQYGYTF
cdr3_nt: TGTGCCACCCAGGAACCAAGCAGACAGTATGGCTACACCTTC
v_call: TRBV6-5
d_call: NA
clone_size: once
j_call: TRBJ1-2

cdr3_aa: CASSLGGILAYEQYF
cdr3_nt: TGTGCCAGCAGCTTGGGAGGGATTTTGGCCTACGAGCAGTACTTC
v_call: TRBV5-4
d_call: NA
clone_size: NA
j_call: TRBJ2-7

cdr3_aa: CASSQAGGSAPQHF
cdr3_nt: TGTGCCAGCAGCCAAGCGGGGGGGTCGGCGCCCCAGCATTTT
v_call: TRBV16
d_call: NA
clone_size: NA
j_call: TRBJ1-5

cdr3_aa: CASSTSGGMAEAFF
cdr3_nt: TGTGCCAGCAGCACATCAGGGGGCATGGCTGAAGCTTTCTTT
v_call: TRBV7-3
d_call: TRBD1
clone_size: once
j_call: TRBJ1-1